The present T cell receptor beta chain was sequenced within a study of blood T cell repertoires in COVID-19. Sequencing was performed with immunoSEQ multiplex PCR; in TCRdb, only in-frame clones are kept and a portion is missing. The profile covers a few hundred thousand clones, with approximately 88% appearing a single time and about 4.7% taken by the ten largest. Specimen: PBMCs or T cells enriched from blood (not recorded which). This sequence originates from a man aged 30 to 45 who had recovered from COVID-19.

The CDR3 sequence is CASIKPQGRARPYTF. CDR3 nucleotide sequence: TGTGCCAGCATCAAACCCCAGGGCAGGGCTCGACCGTACACCTTC. The chain combines TRBV28 with TRBJ1-2, with TRBD1 as a possible D gene (5 bases). The ends were cut back, 7 bases at V and 11 bases at J, with 26 bases in the middle. The CDR3 covers 15 residues. In germline, CDR1 is MDHEN, CDR2 SYDVKM.